This T cell receptor beta chain comes out of a study of shared clonotypes between healthy human individuals. Trimming pared 3 bases from V and 4 bases from J, leaving 9 bases between. Per germline, CDR1 WSHSY and CDR2 SAAADI. The CDR3 loop spans 13 amino acids. Notes on the study in general: Memory subsets generally showed lower estimated richness than naive subsets.

Clones were sequenced by immunoSEQ multiplex PCR, and TCRdb holds only the in-frame ones, with some missing. The sample consists of 600,000 to 750,000 clones, 72% of them appearing once. With regard to this clone: Its antigen is unknown.

The V gene is TRBV10-2, the J gene TRBJ1-1; possibly TRBD1 for D (5 bases). Sequencing was done on a sample of memory CD4+ T cells sorted from blood. The subset: CD45RA-negative fraction. The sequence derives from a woman aged 30 to 39 in good health. The CDR3 DNA reads TGCGCCAGCAGTGAAATCGGGGCCACTGAAGCTTTCTTT. Translation gives CASSEIGATEAFF.